The clone carrying this TCR beta chain was seen at least ten times. This sample was included in a study of human T cells and chemical hapten exposure. J was trimmed by 4 bases and V by 3 bases; bases with no gene match: 7. The length of the CDR3 is 16 residues. The germline gives CDR1 MDHEN, CDR2 SYDVKM. Time point meaning: patch test 3, about 24 weeks after DPC sensitization. Documented treatment: therapeutic diphenylcyclopropenone sensitization with weekly scalp DPC. MiXCR, applied by TCRdb to the RACE reads, yields one record per CDR3 protein. This table holds roughly 62,000 distinct CDR3 sequences, approximately 13% found once.

J is TRBJ2-5 and V is TRBV28; 11 bases fit TRBD2. Specimen: whole blood, collected in connection with sensitization to the hapten diphenylcyclopropenone (DPC). The TCR comes from a man in his thirties or forties with alopecia areata. Some clones in this sample may be carry-over from other donors' samples. CDR3 sequence reads: CASSLSGTSGGETQYF. The CDR3 region has the DNA TGTGCCAGCAGTTTGTCCGGGACTAGCGGCGGAGAGACCCAGTACTTC.